This T cell receptor (beta chain) was retrieved from a study of T cell clonality in common variable immunodeficiency. Ten or more counts support this clone. What it binds is not known. Sequencing ends 3 residues short of the CDR3 end; the germline J gene provides the rest. The germline gives CDR1 SEHNR, CDR2 FQNEAQ (reference sequence). CDR3 length: 15 amino acids. V dropped 5 bases and J dropped 8 bases, with 19 bases sitting between them. CVID and control samples used equivalent genomic DNA input. Profiling relied on immunoSEQ multiplex PCR, and the TCRdb table lists in-frame clones only, not all of them. The sample contains about 52,000 clones, none of them singletons. Findings and limits, study-wide: Patient heterogeneity in the CVID cohort limited correlations between repertoire features and clinical complications. Compared with controls, CVID subjects had fewer shared TCRbeta clones. Compared with healthy controls, CVID subjects showed increased TCRbeta clonality, mostly in about a third.

Sequenced input: peripheral blood mononuclear cells. This chain links TRBV7-9 with TRBJ2-1; TRBD2 is a possible D gene (5 bases). This TCR was recovered from a person between 18 and 75 years old in good health. The CDR3 loop is CASSDTGVARDEQFF. The DNA read from the CDR3 is TGTGCCAGCAGCGATACGGGTGTAGCGAGGGATGAG. Using reference TRBV7-9 and TRBJ2-1 for the parts outside the CDR3, the full variable domain is DTGVSQNPRHKITKRGQNVTFRCDPISEHNRLYWYRQTLGQGPEFLTYFQNEAQLEKSRLLSDRFSAERPKGSFSTLEIQRTEQGDSAMYLCASSDTGVARDEQFFGPGTRLTVL.